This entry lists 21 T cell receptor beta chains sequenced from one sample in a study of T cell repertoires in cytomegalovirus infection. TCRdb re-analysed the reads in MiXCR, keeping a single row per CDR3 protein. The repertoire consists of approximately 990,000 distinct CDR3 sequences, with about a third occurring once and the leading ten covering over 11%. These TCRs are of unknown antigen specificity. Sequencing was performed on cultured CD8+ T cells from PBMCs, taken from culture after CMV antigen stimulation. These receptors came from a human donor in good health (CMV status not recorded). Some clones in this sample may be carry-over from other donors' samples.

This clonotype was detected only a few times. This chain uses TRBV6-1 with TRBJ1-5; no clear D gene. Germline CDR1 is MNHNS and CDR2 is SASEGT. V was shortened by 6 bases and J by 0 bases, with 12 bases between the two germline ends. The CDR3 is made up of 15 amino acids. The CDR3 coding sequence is TGTGCCAGCAGACCCGGGTCCTATAGCAATCAGCCCCAGCATTTT. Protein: CASRPGSYSNQPQHF.

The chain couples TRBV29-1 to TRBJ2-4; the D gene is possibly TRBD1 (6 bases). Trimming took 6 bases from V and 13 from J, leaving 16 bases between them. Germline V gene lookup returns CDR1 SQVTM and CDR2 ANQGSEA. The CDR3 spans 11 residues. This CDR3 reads CSVDTGISQYF. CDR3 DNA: TGCAGCGTGGACACAGGGATTTCACAGTACTTC.

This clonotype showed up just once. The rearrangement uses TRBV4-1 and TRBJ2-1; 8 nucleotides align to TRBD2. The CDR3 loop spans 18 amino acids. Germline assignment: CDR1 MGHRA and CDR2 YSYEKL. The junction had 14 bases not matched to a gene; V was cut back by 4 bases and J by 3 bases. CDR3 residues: CASSPGLGAFSDYNEQFF. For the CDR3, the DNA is TGCGCCAGCAGCCCGGGACTAGGAGCGTTTTCGGACTACAATGAGCAGTTCTTC.

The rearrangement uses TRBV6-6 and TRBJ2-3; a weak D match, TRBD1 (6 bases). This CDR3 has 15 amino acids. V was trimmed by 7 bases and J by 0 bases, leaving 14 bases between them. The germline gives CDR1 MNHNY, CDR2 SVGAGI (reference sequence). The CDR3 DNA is TGTGCCAGCACCTTCCGGGACAAGAGCACAGATACGCAGTATTTT. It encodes CASTFRDKSTDTQYF.

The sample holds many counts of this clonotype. CDR3 loop: CASSGVAETTGELFF. The CDR3 DNA reads TGTGCCAGCAGTGGTGTTGCGGAGACCACCGGGGAGCTGTTTTTT. The rearrangement uses TRBV6-1 and TRBJ2-2; unclear D gene. Germline CDR1 reads MNHNS; CDR2 reads SASEGT. The germline V and J ends were trimmed by 4 bases and 4 bases, with 13 bases remaining between them. The CDR3 has 15 amino acids.

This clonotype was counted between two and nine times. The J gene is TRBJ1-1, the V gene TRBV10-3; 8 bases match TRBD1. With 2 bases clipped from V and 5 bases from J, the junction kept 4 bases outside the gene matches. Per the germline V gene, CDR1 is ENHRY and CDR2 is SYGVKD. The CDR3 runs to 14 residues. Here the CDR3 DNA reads TGTGCCATCAGTGAGGGACAGGGTTGGACTGAAGCTTTCTTT. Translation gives CAISEGQGWTEAFF.

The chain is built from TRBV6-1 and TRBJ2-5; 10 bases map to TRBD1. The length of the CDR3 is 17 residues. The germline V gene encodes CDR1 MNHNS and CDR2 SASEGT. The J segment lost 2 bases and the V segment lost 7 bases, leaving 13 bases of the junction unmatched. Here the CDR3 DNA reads TGTGCCAGCAAGAGGGACAGGGGTGTGAAGAGGCAAGAGACCCAGTACTTC. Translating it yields CASKRDRGVKRQETQYF.

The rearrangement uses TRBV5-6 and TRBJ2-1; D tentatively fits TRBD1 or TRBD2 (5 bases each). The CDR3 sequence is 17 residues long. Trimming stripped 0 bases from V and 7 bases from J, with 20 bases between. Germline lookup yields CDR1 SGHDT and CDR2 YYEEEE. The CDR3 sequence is CASSLAVRPGRVNEQFF. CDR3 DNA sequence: TGTGCCAGCAGCTTGGCCGTCCGTCCGGGGCGGGTGAATGAGCAGTTCTTC.

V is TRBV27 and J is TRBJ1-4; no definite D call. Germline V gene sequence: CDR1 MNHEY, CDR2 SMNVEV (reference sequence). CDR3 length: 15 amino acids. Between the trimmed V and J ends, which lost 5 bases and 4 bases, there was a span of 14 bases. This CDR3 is CASSTRAALNEKLFF. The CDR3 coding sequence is TGTGCCAGCAGTACCCGGGCAGCTCTTAATGAAAAACTGTTTTTT.

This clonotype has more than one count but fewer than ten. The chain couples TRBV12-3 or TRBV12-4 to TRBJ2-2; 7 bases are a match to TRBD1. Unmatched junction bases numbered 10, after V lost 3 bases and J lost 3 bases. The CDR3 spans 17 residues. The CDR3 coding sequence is TGTGCCAGCAGTTTCAAGATCGACAGGGTGGACACCGGGGAGCTGTTTTTT. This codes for CASSFKIDRVDTGELFF.

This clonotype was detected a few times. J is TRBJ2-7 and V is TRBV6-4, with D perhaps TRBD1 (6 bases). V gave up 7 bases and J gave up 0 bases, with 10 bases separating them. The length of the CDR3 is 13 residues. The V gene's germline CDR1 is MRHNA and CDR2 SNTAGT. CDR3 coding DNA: TGTGCCAGCAACAGGGCGAGCTCCTACGAGCAGTACGTC. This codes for CASNRASSYEQYV.

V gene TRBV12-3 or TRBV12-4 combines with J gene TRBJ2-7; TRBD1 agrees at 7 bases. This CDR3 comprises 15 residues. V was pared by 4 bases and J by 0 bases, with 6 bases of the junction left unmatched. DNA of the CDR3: TGTGCCAGCAGTTCTTCCCGGGACAGCTCCTACGAGCAGTACGTC. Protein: CASSSSRDSSYEQYV.

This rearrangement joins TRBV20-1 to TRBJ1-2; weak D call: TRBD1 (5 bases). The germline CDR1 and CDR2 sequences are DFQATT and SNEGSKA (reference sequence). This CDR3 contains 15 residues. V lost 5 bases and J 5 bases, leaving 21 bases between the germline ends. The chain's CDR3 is CSAPVSGSASYGYTF. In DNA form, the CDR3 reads TGCAGTGCTCCAGTTTCAGGGTCAGCGTCATATGGCTACACCTTC.

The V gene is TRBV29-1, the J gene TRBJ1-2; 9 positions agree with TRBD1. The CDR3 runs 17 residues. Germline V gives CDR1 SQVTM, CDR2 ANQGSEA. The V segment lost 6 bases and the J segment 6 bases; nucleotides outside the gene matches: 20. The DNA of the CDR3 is TGCAGCGTCAGACCTGTGGGGGACAGGGCGGTCTTGGATGGCTACACCTTC. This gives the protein CSVRPVGDRAVLDGYTF.

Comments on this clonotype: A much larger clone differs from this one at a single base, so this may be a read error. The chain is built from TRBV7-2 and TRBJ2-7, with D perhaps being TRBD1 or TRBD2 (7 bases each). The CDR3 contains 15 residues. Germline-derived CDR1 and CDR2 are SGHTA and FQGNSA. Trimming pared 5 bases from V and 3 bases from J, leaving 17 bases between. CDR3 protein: CASSMPQGRGYEQYV. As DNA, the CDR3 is TGTGCCAGCAGCATGCCACAGGGGAGGGGCTACGAGCAGTACGTC.

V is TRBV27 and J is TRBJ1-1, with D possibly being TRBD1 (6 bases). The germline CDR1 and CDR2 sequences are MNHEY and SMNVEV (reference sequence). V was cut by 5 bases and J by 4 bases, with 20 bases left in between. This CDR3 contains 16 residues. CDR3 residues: CASSLSPQGGSTEAFF. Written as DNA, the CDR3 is TGTGCCAGCAGTCTTTCCCCACAGGGTGGGAGCACTGAAGCTTTCTTT.

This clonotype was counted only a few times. CDR3 loop: CASSLTFTGRNTEAFF. CDR3 bases: TGTGCCAGCAGTCTAACTTTTACAGGGAGGAACACTGAAGCTTTCTTT. The chain links TRBV12-3 or TRBV12-4 to TRBJ1-1; D might be TRBD1 (6 bases). The V and J ends lost 5 bases and 1 base respectively, with 17 bases between them. The CDR3 sequence is 16 residues long.

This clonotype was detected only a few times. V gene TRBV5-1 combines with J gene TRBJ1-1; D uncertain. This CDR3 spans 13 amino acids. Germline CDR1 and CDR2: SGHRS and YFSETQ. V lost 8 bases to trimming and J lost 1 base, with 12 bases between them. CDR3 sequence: CASRMAGNTEAFF. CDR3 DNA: TGCGCCAGTAGAATGGCCGGGAACACTGAAGCTTTCTTT.

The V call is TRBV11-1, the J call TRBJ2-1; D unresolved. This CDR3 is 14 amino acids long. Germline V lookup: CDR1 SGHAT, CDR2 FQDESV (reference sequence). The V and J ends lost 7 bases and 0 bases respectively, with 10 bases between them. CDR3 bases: TGTGCCAGCATACCAAAGGACTCCTACAATGAGCAGTTCTTC. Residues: CASIPKDSYNEQFF. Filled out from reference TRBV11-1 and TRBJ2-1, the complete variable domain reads EAEVAQSPRYKITEKSQAVAFWCDPISGHATLYWYRQILGQGPELLVQFQDESVVDDSQLPKDRFSAERLKGVDSTLKIQPAELGDSAMYLCASIPKDSYNEQFFGPGTRLTVL.

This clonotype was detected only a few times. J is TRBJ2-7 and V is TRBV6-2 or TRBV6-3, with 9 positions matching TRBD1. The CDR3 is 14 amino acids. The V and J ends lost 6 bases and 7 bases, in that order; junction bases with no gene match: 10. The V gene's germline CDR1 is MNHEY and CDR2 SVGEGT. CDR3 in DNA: TGTGCCAGCAGCCTTCTCCGGACAGGGGAAGAGCAGTACGTC. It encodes CASSLLRTGEEQYV.

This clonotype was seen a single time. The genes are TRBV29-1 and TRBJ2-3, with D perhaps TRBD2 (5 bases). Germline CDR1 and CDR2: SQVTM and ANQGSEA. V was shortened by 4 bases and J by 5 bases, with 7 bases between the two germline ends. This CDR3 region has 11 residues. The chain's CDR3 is CSVVGEDTQYF. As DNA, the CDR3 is TGCAGCGTTGTGGGAGAAGATACGCAGTATTTT.